Below, 18 T cell receptor beta chains from the same sample are listed, as sequenced in a study of cytomegalovirus exposure and HLA in healthy donors. The PCR made use of 60 Vbeta and 13 Jbeta primers. Measured with immunoSEQ multiplex PCR; TCRdb has only the in-frame clones, and not every one. The sample has about 91,000 clones; 85% to 90% are singletons. The sample was PBMCs. The receptors were gathered from a man aged 18-30 years in good health and CMV-seronegative.

This chain uses TRBV9 with TRBJ2-3; maybe TRBD2 (7 bases). Trimming shortened V by 2 bases and J by 4 bases, and 14 bases separated the two germline ends. Germline-derived CDR1 and CDR2 are SGDLS and YYNGEE. CDR3 size: 15 residues. Here the CDR3 reads CASSVGHGGPDTQYF. CDR3 coding DNA: TGTGCCAGCAGCGTGGGTCACGGGGGGCCAGATACGCAGTATTTT.

The chain employs TRBV28 and TRBJ1-1; no reliable D call. CDR3 length: 14 residues. V shed 2 bases and J shed 13 bases, with 20 bases lying between them. Germline CDR1 reads MDHEN; CDR2 reads SYDVKM. CDR3 nucleotides: TGTGCCAGCAGTTTAGTGGGAGCCCCTAAACGCGGTTTCTTT. Protein: CASSLVGAPKRGFF. Full variable domain (missing parts from reference TRBV28 and TRBJ1-1): DVKVTQSSRYLVKRTGEKVFLECVQDMDHENMFWYRQDPGLGLRLIYFSYDVKMKEKGDIPEGYSVSREKKERFSLILESASTNQTSMYLCASSLVGAPKRGFFGQGTRLTVV.

The chain recombines TRBV7-2 with TRBJ2-7; D is perhaps TRBD2 (6 bases). Trimming shortened V by 4 bases and J by 2 bases, and 15 bases separated the two germline ends. Germline V lookup: CDR1 SGHTA, CDR2 FQGNSA. The CDR3 has 15 residues. This CDR3 is CASSSRDREPYEQYF. CDR3 in DNA: TGTGCCAGCAGCTCCCGAGACCGGGAGCCCTACGAGCAGTACTTC.

V gene TRBV5-1 combines with J gene TRBJ2-5; a possible D gene is TRBD1 (6 bases). CDR3 size: 13 residues. Trimming shortened V by 0 bases and J by 3 bases, and 6 bases separated the two germline ends. Germline CDR1 is SGHRS and CDR2 is YFSETQ. This CDR3 is CASSLGQEETQYF. For the CDR3, the DNA is TGCGCCAGCAGCTTGGGACAGGAAGAGACCCAGTACTTC.

The rearrangement uses TRBV9 and TRBJ2-2; tentatively, D is TRBD2 (6 bases). The germline V gene encodes CDR1 SGDLS and CDR2 YYNGEE. The CDR3 is made up of 15 amino acids. Trimming removed 4 bases at V and 2 bases at J, with 12 bases between. CDR3 loop: CASSLRDLNTGELFF. The CDR3 DNA sequence: TGTGCCAGCAGCTTACGGGACTTAAACACCGGGGAGCTGTTTTTT.

The J gene is TRBJ1-4, the V gene TRBV15, with 10 bases matching TRBD1. The CDR3 is 19 residues long. V lost 1 base, J lost 7 bases, and 15 bases stayed unmatched. Germline lookup yields CDR1 LNHNV and CDR2 YYDKDF (reference sequence). The CDR3 sequence: CATSRADRGPLGPGEKLFF. In DNA form, the CDR3 reads TGTGCCACCAGCAGAGCAGACAGGGGGCCGTTGGGTCCGGGTGAAAAACTGTTTTTT.

This rearrangement joins TRBV28 to TRBJ2-7; D might be TRBD1 (5 bases). From germline, CDR1 is MDHEN and CDR2 SYDVKM. V lost 7 bases to trimming and J lost 12 bases, with 16 bases between them. There are 11 residues in the CDR3. CDR3 nucleotide sequence: TGTGCCAGCACCAATGCAGGGATTTCGTACTTC. Amino acids: CASTNAGISYF.

This clone showed up just once. The chain links TRBV9 to TRBJ2-3; D call uncertain. Germline CDR1 is SGDLS and CDR2 is YYNGEE. V shed 0 bases and J shed 2 bases, with 10 bases lying between them. CDR3 size: 15 residues. This chain's CDR3 is CASSVGLDHTDTQYF. The DNA for the CDR3 is TGTGCCAGCAGCGTAGGTCTAGACCACACAGATACGCAGTATTTT.

The V gene is TRBV5-1, the J gene TRBJ2-2; the D gene is possibly TRBD2 (5 bases). Germline-derived CDR1 and CDR2 are SGHRS and YFSETQ. Trimming shortened V by 1 base and J by 0 bases, and 10 bases separated the two germline ends. This CDR3 is built from 16 residues. The CDR3 protein is CASSLRRGPNTGELFF. The CDR3 DNA reads as TGCGCCAGCAGCTTGAGGCGAGGGCCGAACACCGGGGAGCTGTTTTTT.

The count of this clone is one. V gene TRBV5-6 combines with J gene TRBJ1-2; D is perhaps TRBD1 (6 bases). V lost 4 bases, J lost 1 base, and 17 bases lay in between. This CDR3 is built from 16 residues. Germline CDR1 is SGHDT and CDR2 is YYEEEE. As DNA, the CDR3 is TGTGCCAGCAGCACCCCGGGGGGCCCGCTTAACTATGGCTACACCTTC. It is translated as CASSTPGGPLNYGYTF.

This chain links TRBV28 with TRBJ2-2; perhaps TRBD1 as D (5 bases). Germline V lookup: CDR1 MDHEN, CDR2 SYDVKM. Deletions cut 6 bases from V and 0 bases from J, with 8 bases between. The CDR3 totals 14 residues. The CDR3 bases are TGTGCCAGCAGCTGGGGCGCGAACACCGGGGAGCTGTTTTTT. Protein: CASSWGANTGELFF. The full variable domain, in which reference TRBV28 and TRBJ2-2 provide the parts outside the CDR3, is DVKVTQSSRYLVKRTGEKVFLECVQDMDHENMFWYRQDPGLGLRLIYFSYDVKMKEKGDIPEGYSVSREKKERFSLILESASTNQTSMYLCASSWGANTGELFFGEGSRLTVL.

The chain links TRBV19 to TRBJ2-4, with 9 nucleotides matching TRBD1. Trimming took 6 bases from V and 0 from J; bases not matched to a gene: 12. Looked up from germline, CDR1 is LNHDA and CDR2 is SQIVND (reference sequence). This CDR3 has 18 amino acids. The CDR3 DNA reads TGTGCCAGTAGCACAGGGGGCTCCGGTCATTTAGCCAAAAACATTCAGTACTTC. Protein sequence: CASSTGGSGHLAKNIQYF.

This clone has a single count. V and J are TRBV4-1 and TRBJ2-7, with D maybe TRBD1 (6 bases). CDR1 is MGHRA, CDR2 YSYEKL, per germline. V was clipped by 1 base and J by 7 bases, with 11 bases between them. The CDR3 is 13 amino acids. Written as DNA, the CDR3 is TGCGCCAGCAGCCAAGCAGGGGTTGGAGAGCAGTACTTC. Residues: CASSQAGVGEQYF.

The chain combines TRBV9 with TRBJ1-1; D unresolved. Germline values: CDR1 SGDLS, CDR2 YYNGEE. Trimming took off 2 bases at V and 1 base at J, with 15 bases between the two ends. This CDR3 is built from 16 residues. Here the CDR3 DNA reads TGTGCCAGCAGCGTTCGCACTGATAGAGAGAACACTGAAGCTTTCTTT. This gives the protein CASSVRTDRENTEAFF.

The rearrangement links TRBV15 to TRBJ2-1; 10 bases fit TRBD2. V lost 1 base, J lost 8 bases, and 8 bases stayed unmatched. The CDR3 loop spans 16 amino acids. From germline, CDR1 is LNHNV and CDR2 YYDKDF (reference sequence). The CDR3 sequence: CATSRGGTSGIYEQFF. The CDR3 DNA reads TGTGCCACCAGCAGAGGCGGCACTAGCGGGATTTATGAGCAGTTCTTC.

V and J are TRBV20-1 and TRBJ1-3; the D is unclear. The CDR3 consists of 11 residues. CDR1 DFQATT and CDR2 SNEGSKA come from the germline V gene (reference sequence). Trimming pared 3 bases from V and 5 bases from J, leaving 5 bases between. Here the CDR3 DNA reads TGCAGTGCTAGTATCCGAAACACCATATATTTT. Translated, it gives CSASIRNTIYF.

The rearrangement joins TRBV18 to TRBJ1-1, with 8 positions matching TRBD1. This CDR3 is 13 amino acids long. After removal of 3 bases from V and 11 bases from J, the junction contained 8 bases not matched to a gene. CDR1 and CDR2 from the germline V gene are KGHSH and LQKENI. In nucleotides, the CDR3 is TGTGCCAGCTCACCTGACAGGGGCTTGGGCGCTTTCTTT. This translates into CASSPDRGLGAFF.

The V and J genes are TRBV7-9 and TRBJ2-1, with 9 bases aligning to TRBD2. Per the germline V gene, CDR1 is SEHNR and CDR2 is FQNEAQ (reference sequence). The CDR3 is 16 residues long. V lost 1 base to trimming and J lost 3 bases; unmatched junction nucleotides: 4. The CDR3 here is CASSLGASGIYNEQFF. The CDR3 DNA sequence: TGTGCCAGCAGCTTAGGGGCTAGCGGGATCTACAATGAGCAGTTCTTC.